This TCR beta chain was identified in a study of blood T cell repertoires in COVID-19. Authors' processing steps: Reference gene primers were amplified, and this amplification served to estimate nucleated cell counts. TCRdb keeps only in-frame clones here, not all; method: immunoSEQ multiplex PCR. The D gene and trimming were derived from the DNA, and the V and J assignments and clone size from that table. Of roughly 380,000 clones in the sample, approximately 84% were seen once. This clone was seen only once. Grouping used clinical history reported by participants in a survey and questionnaire. This TCR derives from a woman in her thirties who had recovered from COVID-19. Material for sequencing was PBMCs or T cells enriched from blood (not recorded which).

The CDR3 nucleotides read TGTGCCAGCAGAGATGCCCGGGGCGGGGGCACTGAAGCTTTCTTT. It codes for CASRDARGGGTEAFF. V gene TRBV25-1 combines with J gene TRBJ1-1; D possibly corresponds to TRBD1 (5 bases). Germline V gives CDR1 MGHDK, CDR2 SYGVNS. This CDR3 is 15 amino acids long. Trimming took off 6 bases at V and 4 bases at J, with 18 bases between the two ends.